The 19 T cell receptor beta chains below come from one sample, sequenced in a study of blood T cells in healthy people across ages. Using a J-beta primer mix together with a sample-barcoded 5' primer, a second PCR was run for roughly 7 to 11 cycles. In TCRdb, the 5' RACE reads were re-called with MiXCR into one record per CDR3 protein. This table holds about 650,000 distinct CDR3 sequences, around 32% found once. Sequencing was performed on blood. The receptors derive from a woman older than 75 in good health.

At least ten counts were recorded for this clonotype. This sequence joins TRBV12-3 or TRBV12-4 and TRBJ1-5; 7 nucleotides align to TRBD1. The CDR3 totals 18 residues. V shed 1 base, J shed 2 bases, and the junction held 11 bases outside the gene matches. The CDR3 DNA is TGTGCCAGCAGTTTAGGGGGAGGGGGCGGGTCGGGCAATCAGCCCCAGCATTTT. This sequence encodes CASSLGGGGGSGNQPQHF.

This clonotype appeared many times. The CDR3 region is CASSPAGGSSYNEQFF. DNA of the CDR3: TGTGCCAGCAGCCCCGCCGGGGGGAGCTCCTACAATGAGCAGTTCTTC. This chain links TRBV11-2 with TRBJ2-1, with 7 bases fitting TRBD2. Looked up from germline, CDR1 is SGHAT and CDR2 is FQNNGV. V dropped 5 bases and J dropped 0; count of bases not matched to a gene: 7. This CDR3 contains 16 residues.

The chain has TRBV5-1 and TRBJ2-2; TRBD1 agrees at 7 bases. The CDR3 loop spans 16 amino acids. CDR1 is SGHRS, CDR2 YFSETQ, per germline. V dropped 2 bases and J dropped 6; count of bases not matched to a gene: 10. CDR3 residues: CASSFERGRSPGELFF. The CDR3 bases are TGCGCCAGCAGCTTTGAGAGGGGGCGCAGTCCCGGGGAGCTGTTTTTT.

This sequence joins TRBV7-3 and TRBJ2-1; 8 bases map to TRBD2. V trimming: 0 bases; J trimming: 7 bases; junction bases outside the gene matches: 5. The CDR3 sequence is 15 residues long. Germline assignment: CDR1 SGHTA and CDR2 FQGTGA. The DNA for the CDR3 is TGTGCCAGCAGCTTAACAGTAGCGGGGAAGAATGAGCAGTTCTTC. This codes for CASSLTVAGKNEQFF.

This clonotype was found a few times. The chain uses TRBV19 and TRBJ1-2; perhaps TRBD1 as D (6 bases). The ends were cut back, 5 bases at V and 6 bases at J, with 13 bases in the middle. Germline CDR1 LNHDA, CDR2 SQIVND (reference sequence). The CDR3 totals 13 residues. The CDR3 protein is CASSLGQKDGYTF. The CDR3 bases are TGTGCCAGTAGTCTCGGACAGAAAGATGGCTACACCTTC. The whole variable domain, filled in from reference TRBV19 and TRBJ1-2, reads DGGITQSPKYLFRKEGQNVTLSCEQNLNHDAMYWYRQDPGQGLRLIYYSQIVNDFQKGDIAEGYSVSREKKESFPLTVTSAQKNPTAFYLCASSLGQKDGYTFGSGTRLTVV.

V and J are TRBV29-1 and TRBJ2-5, with TRBD2 matching over 14 bases. Per the germline V gene, CDR1 is SQVTM and CDR2 is ANQGSEA. The CDR3 is 14 residues long. After removal of 6 bases from V and 2 bases from J, the junction contained 2 bases not matched to a gene. The CDR3 loop reads CSVGTSGGQETQYF. CDR3 in DNA: TGCAGCGTCGGGACTAGCGGGGGTCAAGAGACCCAGTACTTC. The entire variable domain, with the rest obtained from reference TRBV29-1 and TRBJ2-5, is as follows: SAVISQKPSRDICQRGTSLTIQCQVDSQVTMMFWYRQQPGQSLTLIATANQGSEATYESGFVIDKFPISRPNLTFSTLTVSNMSPEDSSIYLCSVGTSGGQETQYFGPGTRLLVL.

This clonotype was recorded many times. The V and J genes are TRBV25-1 and TRBJ2-7, with D perhaps assigned TRBD1 or TRBD2 (5 bases each). The germline CDR1 and CDR2 sequences are MGHDK and SYGVNS. Trimming cost V 7 bases and J 1 base, with 14 bases left between them. The CDR3 covers 14 residues. This CDR3 is CASTPKGRSYEQYF. The DNA for the CDR3 is TGTGCCAGCACTCCTAAGGGACGTTCCTACGAGCAGTACTTC.

There are a few counts of this clonotype. This sequence joins TRBV30 and TRBJ2-3, with a possible D match to TRBD1 (6 bases). Trimming removed 5 bases from V and 5 bases from J, with 14 bases in between. CDR3 length: 13 amino acids. The V gene's germline CDR1 is GTSNPN and CDR2 SVGIG (reference sequence). CDR3 amino acids: CAWEQGPVDTQYF. The DNA of the CDR3 is TGTGCCTGGGAACAGGGACCCGTAGATACGCAGTATTTT.

V and J are TRBV21-1 and TRBJ2-7; the DNA was not used to check the table's D call, TRBD1. TRBV21-1 represents a pseudogene. This CDR3 contains 13 residues. This CDR3 reads CASGAGDLRAQYF. The CDR3 DNA reads as TGTGCCAGCGGGGCAGGGGATCTACGTGCGCAGTACTTC.

This clonotype appeared once. The rearrangement uses TRBV6-1 and TRBJ1-2; D is unresolved. V was shortened by 5 bases and J by 0 bases, with 10 bases between the two germline ends. Germline CDR1 reads MNHNS; CDR2 reads SASEGT. The CDR3 is 14 amino acids. As DNA, the CDR3 is TGTGCCAGCAGTTACGCGGGCTCTAACTATGGCTACACCTTC. Translated: CASSYAGSNYGYTF.

This clonotype showed up many times. The CDR3 nucleotides read TGTGCCAGCAGTTACAGCCTCTATGGCTACACCTTC. Translation gives CASSYSLYGYTF. The rearrangement uses TRBV7-9 and TRBJ1-2; D remains ambiguous. The CDR3 length is 12 residues. The ends were cut back, 6 bases at V and 4 bases at J, with 9 bases in the middle. The germline V gene encodes CDR1 SEHNR and CDR2 FQNEAQ (reference sequence).

The chain links TRBV20-1 to TRBJ2-3; D uncertain. Germline CDR1 is DFQATT and CDR2 is SNEGSKA (reference sequence). The CDR3 has 13 residues. V was cut by 8 bases and J by 2 bases, with 14 bases left in between. The CDR3: CSTYRDPTDTQYF. The CDR3 nucleotides read TGCAGTACCTACAGAGACCCCACAGATACGCAGTATTTT.

This clonotype came up a few times. The gene calls are TRBV9 and TRBJ2-7; TRBD1 or TRBD2 may be the D gene (7 bases each). The V gene lost 4 bases and the J gene lost 0 bases, with 14 bases spanning the gap. Per the germline V gene, CDR1 is SGDLS and CDR2 is YYNGEE. The length of the CDR3 is 15 residues. The CDR3 DNA reads TGTGCCAGCAGCTGGGGGGGGGACAGCTCCTACGAGCAGTACTTC. As protein: CASSWGGDSSYEQYF.

The V gene is TRBV10-3, the J gene TRBJ1-3; no reliable D call. Deletions cut 10 bases from V and 3 bases from J, with 13 bases between. This CDR3 region has 13 residues. Germline V CDR1 and CDR2: ENHRY, SYGVKD. As DNA, the CDR3 is TGTGCCACCCACGTGGACCATGGAAACACCATATATTTT. Protein sequence: CATHVDHGNTIYF.

This rearrangement joins TRBV25-1 to TRBJ1-6; a possible D gene is TRBD1 (6 bases). The ends were cut back, 1 base at V and 8 bases at J, with 12 bases in the middle. CDR3 length: 15 residues. Germline V gives CDR1 MGHDK, CDR2 SYGVNS. In DNA, the CDR3 is TGTGCCAGCAGTGAATCGACAGGAGCCTATTCACCCCTCCACTTT. Translated, it gives CASSESTGAYSPLHF.

There are many counts of this clonotype. The CDR3 nucleotides read TGCAGTGCTAGAGGGCGGGATAGCAATCAGCCCCAGCATTTT. Protein product: CSARGRDSNQPQHF. The genes are TRBV20-1 and TRBJ1-5; D gene unclear. The CDR3 covers 14 residues. From germline, CDR1 is DFQATT and CDR2 SNEGSKA (reference sequence). V gave up 1 base and J gave up 0 bases, with 7 bases separating them.

The CDR3 DNA reads TGTGCCAGCAGCGTAGCGGACGGTGCTAACTATGGCTACACCTTC. Translation: CASSVADGANYGYTF. The chain couples TRBV9 to TRBJ1-2; D ambiguous. The CDR3 loop spans 15 amino acids. V lost 0 bases to trimming and J lost 0 bases, with 9 bases between them. Germline lookup yields CDR1 SGDLS and CDR2 YYNGEE.

For this clonotype: A clone one base away is much larger, so this may be a read error. The chain recombines TRBV6-6 with TRBJ1-1; 7 bases align to TRBD1. This CDR3 region has 15 residues. Trimming cost V 2 bases and J 1 base; bases outside gene matches: 4. Germline CDR1 MNHNY, CDR2 SVGAGI (reference sequence). The CDR3 reads CASSYGDSPNTEAFF. For the CDR3, the DNA is TGTGCCAGCAGTTACGGGGACAGCCCGAACACTGAAGCTTTCTTT.

The V and J genes are TRBV2 and TRBJ1-4; D uncertain. V dropped 3 bases and J dropped 10 bases, with 15 bases sitting between them. This CDR3 has 14 amino acids. From germline, CDR1 is SNHLY and CDR2 FYNNEI. CDR3 sequence reads: CASSEGFERRKLFF. In nucleotides, the CDR3 is TGTGCCAGCAGTGAGGGATTTGAACGGCGAAAACTGTTTTTT.